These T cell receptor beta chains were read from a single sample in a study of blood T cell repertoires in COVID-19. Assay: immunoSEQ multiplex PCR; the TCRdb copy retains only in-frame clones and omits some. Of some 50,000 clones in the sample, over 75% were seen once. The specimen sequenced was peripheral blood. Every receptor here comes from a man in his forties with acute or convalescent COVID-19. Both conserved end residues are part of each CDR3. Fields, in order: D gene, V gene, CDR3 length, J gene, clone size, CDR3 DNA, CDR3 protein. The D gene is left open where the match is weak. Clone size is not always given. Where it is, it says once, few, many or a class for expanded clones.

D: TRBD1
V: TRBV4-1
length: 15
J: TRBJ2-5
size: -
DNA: TGCGCCAGCAGCGACCAAAGGACAGGGTGGGAGACCCAGTACTTC
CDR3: CASSDQRTGWETQYF

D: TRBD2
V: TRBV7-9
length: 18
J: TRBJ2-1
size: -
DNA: TGTGCCAGCGTGGAAACTATACGACTAGCGGGAGGGGACAATGAGCAGTTCTTC
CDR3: CASVETIRLAGGDNEQFF

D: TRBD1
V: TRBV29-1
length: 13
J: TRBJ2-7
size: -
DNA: TGCAGCGTTGGGTACGGCAGGGGGAGCGAGCAGTACTTC
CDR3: CSVGYGRGSEQYF

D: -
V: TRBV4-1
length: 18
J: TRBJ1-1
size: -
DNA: TGCGCCAGCAGCCCCATCACAGGGCAGGTTAAGGGGAACACTGAAGCTTTCTTT
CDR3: CASSPITGQVKGNTEAFF

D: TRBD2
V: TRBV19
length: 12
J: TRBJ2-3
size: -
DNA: TGTGCCAGTAACTCCCTAGCGGGGGAGAAGTATTTT
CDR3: CASNSLAGEKYF

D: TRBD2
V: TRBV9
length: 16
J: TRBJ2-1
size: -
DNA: TGTGCCAGCAGCGGCACTAGCGGGGGATCCAACAATGAGCAGTTCTTC
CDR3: CASSGTSGGSNNEQFF

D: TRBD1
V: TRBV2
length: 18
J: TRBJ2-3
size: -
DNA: TGTGCCAGCAGTGAAGCGGAATCGGGACAGGGGCTCACAGATACGCAGTATTTT
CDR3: CASSEAESGQGLTDTQYF

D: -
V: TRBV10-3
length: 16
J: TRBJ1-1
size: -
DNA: TGTGCCAGCCGCCAGGGGCACAACTTCATGAACACTGAAGCTTTCTTT
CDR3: CASRQGHNFMNTEAFF

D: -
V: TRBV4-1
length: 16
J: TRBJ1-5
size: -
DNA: TGCGCCAGCAGCCAGATCCTTACAGGGAACAATCAGCCCCAGCATTTT
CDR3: CASSQILTGNNQPQHF

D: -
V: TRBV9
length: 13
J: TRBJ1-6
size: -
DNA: TGTGCCAGCAGCGTAGAACTTAATTCACCCCTCCACTTT
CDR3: CASSVELNSPLHF

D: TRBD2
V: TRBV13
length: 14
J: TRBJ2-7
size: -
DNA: TGTGCCAGCAGCTCGACTAGCGGAGCCTACGAGCAGTACTTC
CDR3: CASSSTSGAYEQYF

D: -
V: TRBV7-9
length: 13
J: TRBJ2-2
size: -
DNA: TGTGCCAGCAGCCCCTTCCGAGCCGGGGAGCTGTTTTTT
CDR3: CASSPFRAGELFF

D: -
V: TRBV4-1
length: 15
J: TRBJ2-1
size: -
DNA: TGCGCCAGCAGCCAAGGGCTCGGGACTTTCAATGAGCAGTTCTTC
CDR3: CASSQGLGTFNEQFF

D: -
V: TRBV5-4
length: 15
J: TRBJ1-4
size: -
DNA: TGTGCCAGCAGTTTGTCGGGGAGGACTAATGAAAAACTGTTTTTT
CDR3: CASSLSGRTNEKLFF

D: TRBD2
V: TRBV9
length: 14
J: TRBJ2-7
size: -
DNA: TGTGCCAGCAGCAGACCCGGGGGGGGCGACGAGCAGTACTTC
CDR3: CASSRPGGGDEQYF

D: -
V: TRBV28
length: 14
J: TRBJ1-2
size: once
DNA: TGTGCCAGCAGTTTATCACAGGGTTTGGATGGCTACACCTTC
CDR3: CASSLSQGLDGYTF

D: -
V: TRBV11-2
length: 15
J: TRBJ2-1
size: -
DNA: TGTGCCAGCAGCTTAGTGCTGAGCGCCTACAATGAGCAGTTCTTC
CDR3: CASSLVLSAYNEQFF

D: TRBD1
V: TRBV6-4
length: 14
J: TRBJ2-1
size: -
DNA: TGTGCCAGCAGTGAGCAGCCAGGGGGCAATGAGCAGTTCTTC
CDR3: CASSEQPGGNEQFF

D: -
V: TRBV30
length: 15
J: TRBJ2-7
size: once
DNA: TGTGCCTGGAGCGCTCTAAGGTTGGGCCCTTACGAGCAGTACTTC
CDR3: CAWSALRLGPYEQYF

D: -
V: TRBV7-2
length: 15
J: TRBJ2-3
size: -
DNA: TGTGCCAGCAGCTTAGCCGGTCTTAGCACAGATACGCAGTATTTT
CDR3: CASSLAGLSTDTQYF

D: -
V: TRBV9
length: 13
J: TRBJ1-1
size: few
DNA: TGTGCCAGCAGCTTCCGACAGCACACTGAAGCTTTCTTT
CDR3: CASSFRQHTEAFF

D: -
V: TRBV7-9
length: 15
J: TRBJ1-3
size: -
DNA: TGTGCCAGCAGCTTAGAGGCAGGGGAAGGAAACACCATATATTTT
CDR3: CASSLEAGEGNTIYF

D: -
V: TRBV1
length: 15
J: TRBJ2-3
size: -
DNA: TGCACCAGCAGCCAAGATGGGACTAGCGTAGATACGCAGTATTTT
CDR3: CTSSQDGTSVDTQYF

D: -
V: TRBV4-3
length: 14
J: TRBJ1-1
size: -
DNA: TGCGCCAGCAGCCAAGAAGACGGGAGCACTGAAGCTTTCTTT
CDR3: CASSQEDGSTEAFF

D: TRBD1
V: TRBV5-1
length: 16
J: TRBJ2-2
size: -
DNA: TGCGCCAGCAGCCTTGCGGGACAGGCCCTCACCGGGGAGCTGTTTTTT
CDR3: CASSLAGQALTGELFF

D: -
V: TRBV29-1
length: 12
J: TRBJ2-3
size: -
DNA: TGCAGCGTTGAAGTGGGTCGGGTGGTGCAGTATTTT
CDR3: CSVEVGRVVQYF

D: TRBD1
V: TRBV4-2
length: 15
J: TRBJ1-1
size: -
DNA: TGTGCCAGCAGCAACGCTGGGGCAGGGGGCACTGAAGCTTTCTTT
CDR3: CASSNAGAGGTEAFF

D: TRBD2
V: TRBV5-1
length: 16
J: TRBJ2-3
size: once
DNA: TGCGCCAGCAGCTTCCAGACTAGCGGTGGCACAGATACGCAGTATTTT
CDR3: CASSFQTSGGTDTQYF

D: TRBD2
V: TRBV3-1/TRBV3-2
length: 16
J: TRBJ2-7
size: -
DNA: TGTGCCAGCAGCCAGACGACTAGCCCAAGGGGTCACGAGCAGTACTTC
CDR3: CASSQTTSPRGHEQYF

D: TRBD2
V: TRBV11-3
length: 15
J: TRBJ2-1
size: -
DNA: TGTGCCAGCAGCAGGGCTAGCGGGACTTACAATGAGCAGTTCTTC
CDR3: CASSRASGTYNEQFF

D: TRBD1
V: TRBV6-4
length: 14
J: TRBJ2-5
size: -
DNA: TGTGCCAGCAGTGGCCGGACAGGGCGAGAGACCCAGTACTTC
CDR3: CASSGRTGRETQYF

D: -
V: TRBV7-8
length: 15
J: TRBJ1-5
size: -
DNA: TGTGCCAGCAGCTCCACGGGGGGTCTCAGGCAGCCCCAGCATTTT
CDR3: CASSSTGGLRQPQHF

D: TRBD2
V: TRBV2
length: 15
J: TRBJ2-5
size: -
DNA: TGTGCCAGCAGCCCTTTTGCGGGAGTAGGAGAGACCCAGTACTTC
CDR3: CASSPFAGVGETQYF

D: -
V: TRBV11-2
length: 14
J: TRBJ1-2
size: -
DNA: TGTGCCAGCAGCTTATACCGGGGGGTGGTTGGCTACACCTTC
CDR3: CASSLYRGVVGYTF

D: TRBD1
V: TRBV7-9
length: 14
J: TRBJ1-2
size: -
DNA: TGTGCCAGCAGCTTAGGGACAGGCGGCTATGGCTACACCTTC
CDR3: CASSLGTGGYGYTF

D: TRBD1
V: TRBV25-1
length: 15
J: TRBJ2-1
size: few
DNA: TGTGCCAGCAGTATGCCGGGACAGGGGGAAAATGAGCAGTTCTTC
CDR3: CASSMPGQGENEQFF

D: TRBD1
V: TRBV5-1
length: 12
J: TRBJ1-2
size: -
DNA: TGCGCCAGCGGACAGGGTGGCTATGGCTACACCTTC
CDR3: CASGQGGYGYTF

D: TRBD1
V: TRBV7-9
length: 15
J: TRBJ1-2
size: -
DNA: TGTGCCAGCAGCCCGGGACAGGGGACCTTGGTGGGCTACACCTTC
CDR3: CASSPGQGTLVGYTF

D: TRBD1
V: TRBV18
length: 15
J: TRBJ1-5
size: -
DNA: TGTGCCAGCTCATTGACAGGGAACAGCAATCAGCCCCAGCATTTT
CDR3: CASSLTGNSNQPQHF

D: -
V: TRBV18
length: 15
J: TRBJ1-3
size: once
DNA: TGTGCCAGCTCACCACCTTCAGGCTCTGGAAACACCATATATTTT
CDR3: CASSPPSGSGNTIYF

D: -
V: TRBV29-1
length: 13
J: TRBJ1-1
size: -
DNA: TGCAGCGTTCCGCACGGGACTCCTCAGGGAGCTTTCTTT
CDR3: CSVPHGTPQGAFF

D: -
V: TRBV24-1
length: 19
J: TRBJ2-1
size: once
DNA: TGTGCCACCAGTGATGGGAGGTTAGGCGCCCCGAGCTCCTACAATGAGCAGTTCTTC
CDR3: CATSDGRLGAPSSYNEQFF

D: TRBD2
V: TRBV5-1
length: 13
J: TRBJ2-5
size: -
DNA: TGCGCCAGCAGCAGCGGGATCCAAGAGACCCAGTACTTC
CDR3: CASSSGIQETQYF

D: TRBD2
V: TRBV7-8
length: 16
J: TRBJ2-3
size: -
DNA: TGTGCCAGCAGCTCCCTAGCGGGGGGAAGCACAGATACGCAGTATTTT
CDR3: CASSSLAGGSTDTQYF

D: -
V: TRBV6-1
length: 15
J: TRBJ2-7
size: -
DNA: TGTGCCAGCAGTGAGGGGGGGGCGGGACGGCACGAGCAGTACTTC
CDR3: CASSEGGAGRHEQYF

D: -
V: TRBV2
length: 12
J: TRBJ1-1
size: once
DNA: TGTGCCAGCAAGGCAGGCAACACTGAAGCTTTCTTT
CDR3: CASKAGNTEAFF